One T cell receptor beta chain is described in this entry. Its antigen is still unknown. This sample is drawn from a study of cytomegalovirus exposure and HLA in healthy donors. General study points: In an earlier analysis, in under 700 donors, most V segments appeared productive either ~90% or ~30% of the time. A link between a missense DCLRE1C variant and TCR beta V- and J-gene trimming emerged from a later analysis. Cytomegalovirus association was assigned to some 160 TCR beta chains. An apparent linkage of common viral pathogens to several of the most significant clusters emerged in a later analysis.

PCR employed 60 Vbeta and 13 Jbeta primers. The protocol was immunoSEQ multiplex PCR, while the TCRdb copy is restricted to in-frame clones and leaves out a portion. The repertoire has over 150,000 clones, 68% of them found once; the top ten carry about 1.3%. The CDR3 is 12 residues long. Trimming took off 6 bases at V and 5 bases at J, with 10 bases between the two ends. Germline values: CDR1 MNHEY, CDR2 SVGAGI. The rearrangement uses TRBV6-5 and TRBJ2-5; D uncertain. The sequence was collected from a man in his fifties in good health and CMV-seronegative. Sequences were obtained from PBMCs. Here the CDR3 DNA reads TGTGCCAGCAGCAGAAGTGTGGAGACCCAGTACTTC. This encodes CASSRSVETQYF.